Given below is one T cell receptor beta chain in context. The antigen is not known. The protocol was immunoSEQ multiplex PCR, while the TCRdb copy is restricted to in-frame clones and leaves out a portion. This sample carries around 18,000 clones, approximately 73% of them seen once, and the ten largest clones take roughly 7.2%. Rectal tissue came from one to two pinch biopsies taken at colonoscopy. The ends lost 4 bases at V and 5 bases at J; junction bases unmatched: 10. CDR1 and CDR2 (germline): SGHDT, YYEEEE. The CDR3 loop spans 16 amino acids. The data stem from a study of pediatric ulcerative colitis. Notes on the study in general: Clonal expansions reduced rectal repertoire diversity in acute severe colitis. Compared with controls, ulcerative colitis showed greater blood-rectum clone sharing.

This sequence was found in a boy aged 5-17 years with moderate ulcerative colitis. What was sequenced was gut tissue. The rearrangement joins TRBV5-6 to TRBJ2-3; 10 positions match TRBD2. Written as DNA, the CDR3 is TGTGCCAGCAGCGACGGACTAGCGGAAGGTGTAGATACGCAGTATTTT. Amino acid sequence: CASSDGLAEGVDTQYF.